This TCR beta chain was sequenced for a study of blood T cell repertoires in COVID-19. Clones were read by immunoSEQ multiplex PCR, and TCRdb kept only the in-frame ones, dropping some. The sample has around 320,000 clones, approximately 90% seen once. Germline V gene lookup returns CDR1 SGHRS and CDR2 YFSETQ. CDR3 size: 15 residues. V was trimmed by 5 bases and J by 3 bases, leaving 17 bases between them. The chain carries TRBV5-1 and TRBJ2-5, with a possible D match to TRBD1 (5 bases). This sequence originates from a woman in her twenties or thirties who had recovered from COVID-19. Sequences were obtained from peripheral blood. The CDR3 nucleotides read TGCGCCAGCAGTACATACCCCCGACAGAAAGAGACCCAGTACTTC. It encodes CASSTYPRQKETQYF. The full variable domain, with the rest looked up from reference TRBV5-1 and TRBJ2-5, is KAGVTQTPRYLIKTRGQQVTLSCSPISGHRSVSWYQQTPGQGLQFLFEYFSETQRNKGNFPGRFSGRQFSNSRSEMNVSTLELGDSALYLCASSTYPRQKETQYFGPGTRLLVL.